A single sample is the source of the 2 T cell receptor beta chains below, sequenced in a study of shared T cell receptors in the human thymus. This table comes from immunoSEQ multiplex PCR, and its TCRdb copy is limited to in-frame clones, with some not included. This table has around 730,000 clones, 70% to 90% appearing once. These data are also associated with another study on human thymus T cells.

The sample comprised thymocytes. Every receptor here comes from a girl less than two years old with a congenital heart defect.

J is TRBJ2-7 and V is TRBV4-2; 9 nucleotides agree with TRBD1. The junction had 9 bases not matched to a gene; V was cut back by 0 bases and J by 3 bases. Germline lookup yields CDR1 LGHNA and CDR2 YNFKEQ. The CDR3 has 17 amino acids. DNA for the CDR3: TGTGCCAGCAGCCAAGATCGCAGGACAGGGGAACTCTACGAGCAGTACTTC. Translation gives CASSQDRRTGELYEQYF.

On this clone: Other DNA sequences of this sample code for an identical CDR3. This sequence joins TRBV4-1 and TRBJ1-6; D is unclear. This CDR3 has 15 amino acids. The V end was cut by 1 base, the J end by 7 bases, with 11 bases between. The V gene's germline CDR1 is MGHRA and CDR2 YSYEKL. CDR3 in amino acids: CASSQVSHANSPLHF. In DNA form, the CDR3 reads TGCGCCAGCAGCCAAGTTTCCCATGCGAATTCACCCCTCCACTTT.